This T cell receptor (beta chain) was sequenced in a study of control samples from healthy donors and cancer patients. Germline V gives CDR1 KGHSH, CDR2 LQKENI. The CDR3 runs 16 residues. The germline V and J ends were trimmed by 4 bases and 4 bases, with 19 bases remaining between them. Produced via immunoSEQ multiplex PCR; TCRdb's table is partial and in-frame only. The sample includes some 79,000 clones, around 91% of them seen just once. Material for sequencing was blood. V gene TRBV18 combines with J gene TRBJ1-1; D is undetermined. The clonotype originates from a man aged 50 to 60 in good health. The CDR3 DNA reads as TGTGCCAGCTCACGACCAGAGTGGGGAAGGGTCACTGAAGCTTTCTTT. Its protein product is CASSRPEWGRVTEAFF.